Listed here are 19 T cell receptor beta chains from one sample, sequenced in a study of blood T cell repertoires in COVID-19. Method: immunoSEQ multiplex PCR; TCRdb's copy keeps in-frame clones and lacks some. Here the sample spans tens of thousands of clones, roughly four fifths being singletons. Specimen: peripheral blood. The receptors stem from an older woman with acute or convalescent COVID-19.

Note on this clone: The same CDR3 can be traced to other DNA sequences in this sample. The gene calls are TRBV4-1 and TRBJ1-2; 8 positions match TRBD1. The CDR3 totals 14 residues. Germline CDR1 reads MGHRA; CDR2 reads YSYEKL. V trimming: 4 bases; J trimming: 6 bases; junction bases outside the gene matches: 7. The CDR3 DNA is TGCGCCAGCAGCCTTACCCAGGGGGCGGATGGCTACACCTTC. This encodes CASSLTQGADGYTF.

The V gene is TRBV19, the J gene TRBJ2-7, with D tentatively TRBD2 (5 bases). Per the germline V gene, CDR1 is LNHDA and CDR2 is SQIVND (reference sequence). The V and J ends lost 5 bases and 1 base respectively, with 12 bases between them. The CDR3 totals 14 residues. The CDR3 DNA is TGTGCCAGTAGTCTCGGGATTTTTTCCTACGAGCAGTACTTC. Protein product: CASSLGIFSYEQYF.

As for this clone: A junction end diverges from the germline sequence, so it may reflect a read error. The rearrangement joins TRBV5-8 to TRBJ2-1; D is possibly TRBD1 (6 bases). This CDR3 contains 15 residues. Germline V gives CDR1 SGHTS, CDR2 YDEGEE. This CDR3 is CASSPIYSWDNEQFF. CDR3 nucleotide sequence: TGTGCCAGCAGCCCTATATATTCGTGGGACAACGAGCAGTTCTTC.

J is TRBJ1-2 and V is TRBV19; tentative D call: TRBD1 (5 bases). The germline V gene encodes CDR1 LNHDA and CDR2 SQIVND (reference sequence). V shed 1 base and J shed 5 bases, with 17 bases lying between them. This CDR3 spans 16 amino acids. Written as DNA, the CDR3 is TGTGCCAGTAGTATAGCTCTGGCCCAGGGAAAGTATGGCTACACCTTC. It is translated as CASSIALAQGKYGYTF.

The gene calls are TRBV19 and TRBJ2-5, with TRBD1 matching 8 bases. The CDR3 spans 14 residues. Trimming took 4 bases from V and 5 from J; bases not matched to a gene: 6. The germline gives CDR1 LNHDA, CDR2 SQIVND (reference sequence). CDR3: CASSTTGGWETQYF. The CDR3 coding sequence is TGTGCCAGTAGTACTACAGGGGGATGGGAGACCCAGTACTTC.

The chain combines TRBV21-1 with TRBJ2-7; the table names TRBD1, a call not compared with the DNA. TRBV21-1 has pseudogene status. There are 15 residues in the CDR3. The chain's CDR3 is CASSHRGNSSYEQYF. CDR3 DNA sequence: TGTGCCAGCAGCCACAGGGGGAATAGCTCCTACGAGCAGTACTTC.

The gene calls are TRBV19 and TRBJ1-2; 10 bases match TRBD1. This CDR3 is built from 15 residues. V lost 5 bases and J lost 5; bases outside the gene matches: 8. Germline CDR1 reads LNHDA; CDR2 reads SQIVND (reference sequence). CDR3: CASSPGTGVGYGYTF. CDR3 bases: TGTGCCAGTAGTCCCGGGACAGGGGTAGGGTATGGCTACACCTTC.

This clone was picked up one time. The rearrangement uses TRBV28 and TRBJ1-1, with D possibly being TRBD1 (5 bases). The CDR3 length is 13 residues. Trimming removed 8 bases at V and 1 base at J, with 11 bases between. Germline V lookup: CDR1 MDHEN, CDR2 SYDVKM. DNA for the CDR3: TGTGCCAGCTCAGACAGCAGGAACACTGAAGCTTTCTTT. Translating gives CASSDSRNTEAFF.

This clone showed up just a few times. In DNA, the CDR3 is TGTGCCAGCAGCCCGCCAGACAGGGAGGTTGAGTACGAGCAGTACTTC. Its translation is CASSPPDREVEYEQYF. V usage is TRBV7-6 and J usage is TRBJ2-7; perhaps TRBD1 as D (7 bases). V gave up 5 bases and J gave up 4 bases, with 21 bases separating them. CDR1 and CDR2 from the germline V gene are SGHVS and FNYEAQ. CDR3 length: 16 residues.

The chain combines TRBV15 with TRBJ1-3; D unresolved. The CDR3 is 16 residues long. With 1 base removed from V and 0 bases from J, the gap between germline ends came to 10 bases. Per the germline V gene, CDR1 is LNHNV and CDR2 is YYDKDF (reference sequence). The CDR3 sequence: CATSRARQNSGNTIYF. The CDR3 coding sequence is TGTGCCACCAGCAGAGCTAGGCAGAACTCTGGAAACACCATATATTTT.

This rearrangement joins TRBV28 to TRBJ1-5; 12 positions agree with TRBD1. From germline, CDR1 is MDHEN and CDR2 SYDVKM. The CDR3 is made up of 16 amino acids. V gave up 4 bases and J gave up 6 bases; unmatched junction bases: 7. The CDR3 nucleotides read TGTGCCAGCAGTTCTCCGGGGACAGGGGGCCCTCAGCCCCAGCATTTT. It translates to CASSSPGTGGPQPQHF.

This clone showed up just a few times. The genes are TRBV28 and TRBJ2-7; TRBD1 matches at 7 bases. This CDR3 region has 11 residues. Germline V gives CDR1 MDHEN, CDR2 SYDVKM. After removal of 4 bases from V and 7 bases from J, the junction contained 1 base not matched to a gene. The DNA for the CDR3 is TGTGCCAGCAGTTGGGACAGTGAGCAGTACTTC. Residues: CASSWDSEQYF.

The rearrangement joins TRBV7-3 to TRBJ2-2; D is possibly TRBD2 (7 bases). Germline values: CDR1 SGHTA, CDR2 FQGTGA. The CDR3 has 17 residues. Trimming pared 1 base from V and 2 bases from J, leaving 14 bases between. The CDR3 is CASSLIAGGLNTGELFF. The CDR3 DNA follows: TGTGCCAGCAGCTTAATCGCCGGGGGGCTTAACACCGGGGAGCTGTTTTTT. Supplemented by reference TRBV7-3 and TRBJ2-2, the full variable domain reads GAGVSQTPSNKVTEKGKYVELRCDPISGHTALYWYRQSLGQGPEFLIYFQGTGAADDSGLPNDRFFAVRPEGSVSTLKIQRTERGDSAVYLCASSLIAGGLNTGELFFGEGSRLTVL.

The V and J genes are TRBV3-1 (or the pseudogene TRBV3-2) and TRBJ1-4, with a possible D match to TRBD1 (6 bases). The V gene's germline CDR1 is LGHDT and CDR2 YNNKEL (reference sequence). Deletions cut 4 bases from V and 8 bases from J, with 14 bases between. The length of the CDR3 is 14 residues. CDR3 sequence reads: CASSLGGGKEKLFF. DNA for the CDR3: TGTGCCAGCAGCCTAGGGGGGGGCAAAGAAAAACTGTTTTTT.

The gene calls are TRBV3-1 (or the pseudogene TRBV3-2) and TRBJ1-1; D is possibly TRBD1 (5 bases). Looked up from germline, CDR1 is LGHDT and CDR2 is YNNKEL (reference sequence). Trimming removed 0 bases from V and 3 bases from J, with 8 bases in between. The CDR3 covers 14 residues. The DNA of the CDR3 is TGTGCCAGCAGCCAAGAGGGGGGGTACACTGAAGCTTTCTTT. The encoded protein is CASSQEGGYTEAFF.

This chain links TRBV5-4 with TRBJ2-2, with 8 bases fitting TRBD1. V gave up 4 bases and J gave up 2 bases; unmatched junction bases: 4. The CDR3 contains 15 residues. From germline, CDR1 is SGHNT and CDR2 YYREEE (reference sequence). This CDR3 is CASSRDRINTGELFF. The CDR3 nucleotides are TGTGCCAGCAGCAGGGACAGGATTAACACCGGGGAGCTGTTTTTT. Full variable domain (remainder filled in from reference TRBV5-4 and TRBJ2-2): ETGVTQSPTHLIKTRGQQVTLRCSSQSGHNTVSWYQQALGQGPQFIFQYYREEENGRGNFPPRFSGLQFPNYSSELNVNALELDDSALYLCASSRDRINTGELFFGEGSRLTVL.

The sample holds a few counts of this clone. V usage is TRBV10-3 and J usage is TRBJ1-1; D is perhaps TRBD1 (6 bases). Germline V gene sequence: CDR1 ENHRY, CDR2 SYGVKD. The CDR3 sequence is 14 residues long. Between the trimmed V and J ends, which lost 8 bases and 1 base, there was a span of 14 bases. CDR3 nucleotide sequence: TGTGCCATCTCAGAGGGGGTGGAGAACACTGAAGCTTTCTTT. Amino acid sequence: CAISEGVENTEAFF.

This rearrangement joins TRBV4-1 to TRBJ1-2; 12 bases are shared with TRBD1. Germline CDR1 is MGHRA and CDR2 is YSYEKL. J was trimmed by 5 bases and V by 0 bases; bases with no gene match: 7. The CDR3 spans 17 residues. The CDR3 sequence: CASSQDGGGQGAYGYTF. CDR3 coding DNA: TGCGCCAGCAGCCAAGATGGGGGGGGACAGGGGGCTTATGGCTACACCTTC.

The rearrangement joins TRBV3-1 (or the pseudogene TRBV3-2) to TRBJ2-1; D unresolved. CDR3 size: 13 residues. Germline CDR1 is LGHDT and CDR2 is YNNKEL (reference sequence). Trimming left V 4 bases short and J 7 bases short, with 11 bases between. The CDR3 DNA is TGTGCCAGCAGCCCCTTTGGTAGTAATGAGCAGTTCTTC. It specifies CASSPFGSNEQFF.